A selection of T cell receptor beta chains follows, all from one sample in a study of shared clonotypes between healthy human individuals. Libraries were prepared by immunoSEQ multiplex PCR; TCRdb keeps only in-frame clonotypes and omits some of them. The table shows about 730,000 clones, with 72% occurring only once. Source material: memory CD4+ T cells sorted from blood. All receptors come from a woman under 40 in good health. Each CDR3 is given without its conserved first and last residue.

J	V	CDR3
TRBJ2-1	TRBV13	ASSLVGMSRLNNEQF
TRBJ2-1	TRBV6-5	ASSFLGLATNEQF
TRBJ2-5	TRBV2	ASSPGGRGAPKRETQY
TRBJ2-3	TRBV7-7	ASSVGLAGGSADTQY
TRBJ1-1	TRBV9	ASSVTTTSEAF
TRBJ1-2	TRBV27	ASSRQNPGQGGGYT
TRBJ2-3	TRBV18	ASSPSLAGKDTQY
TRBJ2-7	TRBV7-9	ASSSGSSSYEQY
TRBJ1-5	TRBV2	ASRADSNQPQH
TRBJ2-5	TRBV30	AWTRGQGAAETQY
TRBJ2-5	TRBV25-1	ASSDGLAEQETQY
TRBJ1-1	TRBV28	ASSLVQRNTEAF
TRBJ2-7	TRBV5-1	ASSWQPRTSGRYEQY
TRBJ2-2	TRBV27	ASSPYKATGELF
TRBJ2-7	TRBV5-1	ASSSRQPSYEQY
TRBJ2-2	TRBV5-1	ASSSGTEGTGELF
TRBJ1-2	TRBV30	AWSVHGGYT
TRBJ2-7	TRBV2	ASKSAGAGEQY
TRBJ2-2	TRBV5-6	ASSPGGSGSTGELF
TRBJ2-5	TRBV28	ASSLFTLGETQY
TRBJ1-2	TRBV5-4	ASSPRGESGGYGYT
TRBJ1-1	TRBV7-2	ASSSQTDTEAF
TRBJ2-1	TRBV11-1	ASSTRDKPF
TRBJ2-1	TRBV25-1	ASSAASQDSNNEQF
TRBJ2-7	TRBV27	ASGSPWLSLAEQY
TRBJ2-5	TRBV5-1	ASSPALVGQETQY
TRBJ1-5	TRBV2	ASSDQGAGQPQH
TRBJ2-4	TRBV2	ASRKLARAKNIQY
TRBJ1-1	TRBV18	ASSPHRDTEAF
TRBJ1-2	TRBV2	ASSERGLNYGYT
TRBJ2-1	TRBV4-1	ASSQETGVLYNEQF
TRBJ2-5	TRBV30	AWSSGTVQETQY
TRBJ1-2	TRBV14	ASSQDPGRGYT
TRBJ1-1	TRBV5-1	ATGPGQGEAF
TRBJ2-7	TRBV7-9	ASSLVQGTAYEQY
TRBJ1-2	TRBV2	ASSRQEYGYT
TRBJ2-2	TRBV5-1	ASSLSVSGELF
TRBJ2-7	TRBV4-1	ASSQVGAAGTSGTYEQY
TRBJ2-1	TRBV7-9	ASSFFNSPSTGYEQF